The T cell receptor beta chain under discussion was sequenced for a study of blood T cell repertoires in COVID-19. Study background: Donors in the United States, Italy and Spain gave samples during acute or convalescent COVID-19. T cells, B-cell-depleted T cells, or PBMCs provided the cDNA or gDNA that served as material.

Per the authors' pipeline: How many nucleated cells were present was estimated from reference gene primer amplification. Generated by immunoSEQ multiplex PCR, the TCRdb table keeps only in-frame clones and is missing some. The V and J calls and clone size were taken over from that table, and D and trimming were inferred from the DNA. The sample includes hundreds of thousands of clones, over 70% of them seen just once. This clone is a singleton in its sample. The receptor was derived from a woman aged 40-49 years who had recovered from COVID-19. The sequenced sample was peripheral blood.

CDR3 amino acids: CASSPQGPYYGYTF. CDR3 DNA sequence: TGTGCCAGCAGTCCACAGGGCCCCTACTATGGCTACACCTTC. V is TRBV11-2 and J is TRBJ1-2; a possible D gene is TRBD1 (6 bases). The V end was cut by 6 bases, the J end by 3 bases, with 14 bases between. The CDR3 loop spans 14 amino acids. From germline, CDR1 is SGHAT and CDR2 FQNNGV.